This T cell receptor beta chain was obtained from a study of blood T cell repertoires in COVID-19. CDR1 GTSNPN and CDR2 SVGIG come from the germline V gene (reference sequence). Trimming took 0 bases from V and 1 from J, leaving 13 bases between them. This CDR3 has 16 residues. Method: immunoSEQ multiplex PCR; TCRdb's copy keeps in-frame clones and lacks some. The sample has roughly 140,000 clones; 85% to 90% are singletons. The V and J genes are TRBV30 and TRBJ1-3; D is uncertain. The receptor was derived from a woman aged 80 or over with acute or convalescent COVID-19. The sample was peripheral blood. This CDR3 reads CAWSVGSLISGNTIYF. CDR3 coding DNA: TGTGCCTGGAGTGTCGGTTCATTAATATCTGGAAACACCATATATTTT.